The source of this T cell receptor (beta chain) is a study of spatial heterogeneity in lung cancer. A distinct unique molecular identifier was carried by each TCR cDNA molecule. TCRdb redid the calling of the 5' RACE reads with MiXCR, one entry per CDR3 protein. The table lists about 8,100 distinct CDR3 sequences, under 15% of them singletons. Whole-study findings and limits: Higher tumor mutation counts went along with higher counts of expanded intratumoral alpha and beta TCRs.

The time point: sample taken at primary tumor resection. Untreated early-stage non-small cell lung cancer patients, roughly 75 in total, were the donors. Tumor, nontumor lung or frozen PBMC supplied whole RNA, sequenced without sorting. Regarding this clonotype: Its target is not known. This beta chain is an unintended read in a library built for alpha chains; its size means little.

CDR1 SEHNR and CDR2 FQNEAQ come from the germline V gene (reference sequence). This CDR3 is built from 13 residues. V lost 3 bases and J lost 6, with 12 bases in between. Sequencing used lung tumor tissue, obtained at surgery. The genes are TRBV7-9 and TRBJ2-7, with D possibly TRBD1 on 5 matching bases. The clonotype comes from a male donor with early-stage non-small cell lung cancer. CDR3 loop: CASSFRETAEQYF. CDR3 DNA: TGTGCCAGCAGCTTCCGAGAGACAGCCGAGCAGTACTTC.